These 6 T cell receptor beta chains originate from one sample sequenced in a study of blood T cell repertoires in COVID-19. TCRdb's copy holds only in-frame clones and misses some; the assay was immunoSEQ multiplex PCR. The sample consists of some 270,000 clones, just under 90% of them appearing once. Specimen: PBMCs or T cells enriched from blood (not recorded which). Every receptor here comes from a woman aged 25-40 years with acute COVID-19.

The gene calls are TRBV11-2 and TRBJ1-3; D ambiguous. Germline V gene sequence: CDR1 SGHAT, CDR2 FQNNGV. The CDR3 totals 17 residues. V lost 3 bases, J lost 0 bases, and 15 bases lay in between. CDR3 sequence: CASSLRGQSISGNTIYF. As DNA, the CDR3 is TGTGCCAGCAGCTTGCGAGGCCAGTCGATCTCTGGAAACACCATATATTTT.

This clone has a handful of counts. The rearrangement uses TRBV29-1 and TRBJ1-2, with D perhaps TRBD1 (6 bases). Germline assignment: CDR1 SQVTM and CDR2 ANQGSEA. The V end was cut by 3 bases, the J end by 2 bases, with 16 bases between. The CDR3 is 15 residues long. The CDR3 loop is CSVELRDTTNYGYTF. The CDR3 DNA reads as TGCAGCGTTGAGCTCCGGGACACAACAAACTATGGCTACACCTTC.

A single count supports this clone. The chain joins TRBV7-9 to TRBJ2-1; 14 positions match TRBD2. Germline assignment: CDR1 SEHNR and CDR2 FQNEAQ (reference sequence). This CDR3 has 15 amino acids. Germline trimming cut 4 bases from V and 12 bases from J; bases unmatched to any gene: 8. The CDR3 loop reads CASSSPGLAGVGQFF. CDR3 bases: TGTGCCAGCAGCTCTCCGGGACTAGCGGGAGTGGGGCAGTTCTTC.

The rearrangement joins TRBV27 to TRBJ2-1, with TRBD2 matching 14 bases. The germline gives CDR1 MNHEY, CDR2 SMNVEV (reference sequence). The CDR3 is 17 residues long. Germline trimming cut 4 bases from V and 7 bases from J; bases unmatched to any gene: 9. CDR3 nucleotide sequence: TGTGCCAGCAGTTCACAGGCGGGACTAGCGGGAGTTAATGAGCAGTTCTTC. Protein product: CASSSQAGLAGVNEQFF.

The chain couples TRBV6-5 to TRBJ2-7; the D gene is possibly TRBD1 (6 bases). CDR3 length: 15 residues. Germline V gives CDR1 MNHEY, CDR2 SVGAGI. The V gene lost 6 bases and the J gene lost 3 bases, with 18 bases spanning the gap. The CDR3 DNA follows: TGTGCCAGCAGCATCATTGGGGGCGCGGGCTACGAGCAGTACTTC. It translates to CASSIIGGAGYEQYF.

There are a few counts of this clone. The V call is TRBV14, the J call TRBJ1-3, with a weak D call TRBD1 (6 bases). The CDR3 length is 15 residues. Trimming cost V 4 bases and J 0 bases, with 10 bases left between them. Germline V gene sequence: CDR1 SGHDN, CDR2 FVKESK. The CDR3 DNA is TGTGCCAGCAGCCGCGGACAGTTCTCTGGAAACACCATATATTTT. Its translation: CASSRGQFSGNTIYF. The whole variable domain, filled in from reference TRBV14 and TRBJ1-3, reads EAGVTQFPSHSVIEKGQTVTLRCDPISGHDNLYWYRRVMGKEIKFLLHFVKESKQDESGMPNNRFLAERTGGTYSTLKVQPAELEDSGVYFCASSRGQFSGNTIYFGEGSWLTVV.